Below, 13 T cell receptor beta chains from the same sample are listed, as sequenced in a study of graft-versus-host responses after intestinal transplantation. The protocol was immunoSEQ multiplex PCR, while the TCRdb copy is restricted to in-frame clones and leaves out a portion. This table has some 150,000 clones, about 93% appearing once. These receptors have no known antigen. The sample here was unstimulated CD4+ T cells sorted from spleen or lymph node cells, taken before intestinal transplant. These receptors were obtained from a human donor who received an intestinal transplant.

The chain couples TRBV7-8 to TRBJ2-1, with D possibly called TRBD1 or TRBD2 (5 bases each). Germline lookup yields CDR1 SGHVS and CDR2 FQNEAQ. The CDR3 runs 17 residues. V lost 5 bases and J 6 bases, leaving 23 bases between the germline ends. CDR3 sequence (DNA): TGTGCCAGCAGCGAGCCTCTCTTATCGGGGACCGGCAATGAGCAGTTCTTC. Amino acids: CASSEPLLSGTGNEQFF.

The gene calls are TRBV19 and TRBJ2-7; tentatively, D is TRBD1 (5 bases). V was shortened by 5 bases and J by 3 bases, with 14 bases between the two germline ends. The CDR3 totals 14 residues. Looked up from germline, CDR1 is LNHDA and CDR2 is SQIVND (reference sequence). Written as DNA, the CDR3 is TGTGCCAGTAGTTCTCAGTCAACAGGCTACGAGCAGTACTTC. It translates to CASSSQSTGYEQYF.

The V and J genes are TRBV5-1 and TRBJ1-1, with 7 bases aligning to TRBD1. The germline gives CDR1 SGHRS, CDR2 YFSETQ. CDR3 length equals 15 residues. V shed 0 bases and J 11 bases; nucleotides not matched to a gene: 13. This chain's CDR3 is CASSLDSEGAGGAFF. The CDR3, as DNA: TGCGCCAGCAGCTTGGATTCGGAGGGGGCGGGCGGCGCTTTCTTT.

The chain is built from TRBV27 and TRBJ1-5, with D possibly matching TRBD1 (5 bases). Germline CDR1 MNHEY, CDR2 SMNVEV (reference sequence). The CDR3 covers 13 residues. V shed 6 bases and J shed 3 bases, with 9 bases lying between them. This CDR3 is CASSRGPNQPQHF. The CDR3 DNA reads as TGTGCCAGCAGCCGGGGCCCCAATCAGCCCCAGCATTTT.

The genes are TRBV21-1 and TRBJ1-2. TRBV21-1 is described as a pseudogene. This CDR3 comprises 11 residues. The CDR3 is CASNREGGYTF. CDR3 sequence (DNA): TGTGCCAGCAACCGGGAGGGTGGCTACACCTTC.

Here the CDR3 DNA reads TGTGCCAGTAGTACCGGGATGAACACTGAAGCTTTCTTT. The encoded protein is CASSTGMNTEAFF. The rearrangement links TRBV19 to TRBJ1-1; D not resolved. With 4 bases removed from V and 0 bases from J, the gap between germline ends came to 6 bases. This CDR3 comprises 13 residues. Germline CDR1 LNHDA, CDR2 SQIVND (reference sequence).

This rearrangement joins TRBV6-5 to TRBJ1-2; 11 bases agree with TRBD1. Unmatched junction bases numbered 5, after V lost 5 bases and J lost 9 bases. Germline V lookup: CDR1 MNHEY, CDR2 SVGAGI. This CDR3 comprises 13 residues. The CDR3 DNA follows: TGTGCCAGCAGTACCGGGACAGGGGGTAGCTACACCTTC. It translates to CASSTGTGGSYTF.

V is TRBV7-2 and J is TRBJ2-1; 11 nucleotides match TRBD2. After removal of 1 base from V and 7 bases from J, the junction contained 9 bases not matched to a gene. This CDR3 has 17 residues. Per the germline V gene, CDR1 is SGHTA and CDR2 is FQGNSA. The CDR3 DNA reads TGTGCCAGCAGCTTAGACCGTAGCGGGAGGGCCAGGAATGAGCAGTTCTTC. Encoded protein: CASSLDRSGRARNEQFF.

The chain recombines TRBV10-1 with TRBJ2-7; D possibly matches TRBD1 or TRBD2 (6 bases each). The CDR3 has 16 residues. Germline V gives CDR1 WNHNN, CDR2 SYGVQD (reference sequence). Trimming took 4 bases from V and 8 from J, leaving 24 bases between them. CDR3 region: CASSGGGLPGLGKQYF. The CDR3 bases are TGCGCCAGCAGTGGAGGGGGGTTACCGGGTCTCGGAAAGCAGTACTTC.

V usage is TRBV5-1 and J usage is TRBJ1-1; D unclear. V dropped 2 bases and J dropped 1 base, with 12 bases sitting between them. The germline V gene has CDR1 SGHRS and CDR2 YFSETQ. This CDR3 has 15 amino acids. As DNA, the CDR3 is TGCGCCAGCAGCTTTGCCGCAAGACAGAACACTGAAGCTTTCTTT. Its translation: CASSFAARQNTEAFF.

This clone was observed once. This chain joins TRBV27 and TRBJ2-7; D may be TRBD2 (6 bases). V dropped 5 bases and J dropped 2 bases, with 10 bases sitting between them. The CDR3 is 13 amino acids. Germline V gene data show CDR1 as MNHEY and CDR2 as SMNVEV (reference sequence). CDR3 DNA: TGTGCCAGCAGTCGCGGGGATGCCTACGAGCAGTACTTC. As protein: CASSRGDAYEQYF.

Remarks on this clone: The junction departs from germline at one end; a sequencing error may be responsible. The V gene is TRBV28, the J gene TRBJ1-1; D remains unclear. This CDR3 region has 12 residues. Germline CDR1 and CDR2: MDHEN and SYDVKM. The CDR3, as DNA: TGTGCCAGCAGCCCTTTGAACGCTGAAGCTTTCTTT. It encodes CASSPLNAEAFF.

J is TRBJ1-6 and V is TRBV9; 7 bases align to TRBD1. The CDR3 sequence is 14 residues long. CDR1 is SGDLS and CDR2 is YYNGEE in the germline V gene. V shed 2 bases, J shed 10 bases, and the junction held 6 bases outside the gene matches. The CDR3 DNA reads TGTGCCAGCAGCGTCACAGGGGAACGCTCACCCCTCCACTTT. Protein: CASSVTGERSPLHF.